This T cell receptor (beta chain) was found in a study of T cells in Graves' hyperthyroidism and ophthalmopathy. Study conclusions and caveats: The model anticipated ophthalmopathy a median around 6 months pre-onset. A model of 13 V-J pairs discriminated ophthalmopathy from stable hyperthyroidism.

TCR beta CDR3 regions were amplified from RNA. Carried out on the TCR CDR3, a first-round RT-PCR used the HTBI primer set. TCRdb ran MiXCR on the multiplex PCR reads and lists one entry per CDR3 protein. The data contain 300,000 to 400,000 distinct CDR3 sequences, approximately 15% of them singletons. In this sample, this clonotype turned up a few times. The antigen is not known. The authors deemed Graves' hyperthyroidism stable absent ophthalmopathy progression within 18 months. The authors took PBMCs from 10 ml fresh peripheral blood. V was clipped by 4 bases and J by 6 bases; unmatched bases: 8. Germline CDR1 DFQATT, CDR2 SNEGSKA (reference sequence). This CDR3 has 14 amino acids.

Source material: blood. The chain couples TRBV20-1 to TRBJ2-7; 11 nucleotides match TRBD2. The receptor was derived from a woman aged 60-75 years with Graves' hyperthyroidism. CDR3 coding DNA: TGCAGTGCTAATAGACTAGCGGGGCCTACCGAGCAGTACTTC. Its translation is CSANRLAGPTEQYF.